This T cell receptor beta chain was observed in a study of CD8+ T cells in alopecia areata. Across the whole study: Tofacitinib administration to treated patients was oral, at 5 to 10 mg twice daily. The investigators scored severity in treated patients by the percentage of affected scalp area. Whole-study findings and limits: Shared TCR sequences were less clear between patients than in mice, possibly partly from HLA diversity.

As to this clone: Its antigen is undetermined.

Treatment of the sample: oral pan-JAK inhibitor, 5-10 mg twice daily. The researchers isolated CD4+ and CD8+ T cells from PBMCs by sorting. Following extraction, RNA underwent reverse transcription to cDNA, which served as the sequencing template. Sequencing used immunoSEQ multiplex PCR; TCRdb keeps in-frame clones, though not all of them. The repertoire holds about 120,000 clones, with approximately 59% as singletons. Germline V gene data show CDR1 as SGHRS and CDR2 as YFSETQ. The germline V and J ends were trimmed by 0 bases and 0 bases, with 7 bases remaining between them. This CDR3 has 14 amino acids.

This sequence joins TRBV5-1 and TRBJ2-7; D perhaps matches TRBD2 (5 bases). The specimen comprised CD8+ T cells sorted from blood, sampled at week 4, from a patient treated with tofacitinib. This TCR came from a human donor with alopecia areata. The chain's CDR3 is CASSLGRNSYEQYF. The CDR3 bases are TGCGCCAGCAGCTTGGGGAGGAACTCCTACGAGCAGTACTTC.